This T cell receptor (beta chain) was captured in a study of blood T cell repertoires in COVID-19. The overall study: COVID-19 samples, acute and convalescent, were from the United States, Italy and Spain.

In the study's own analysis: Estimates of nucleated cell counts were drawn from the amplification of reference gene primers. This table comes from immunoSEQ multiplex PCR, and its TCRdb copy is limited to in-frame clones, with some not included. The V and J calls and the clone size are those of that table, but D and trimming were determined from the DNA. The sample includes under 200,000 clones, about 88% of them seen just once. There are 13 residues in the CDR3. V shed 3 bases and J shed 7 bases, with 15 bases lying between them. Germline CDR1 is GTSNPN and CDR2 is SVGIG (reference sequence). The receptor comes from a man aged 18 to 29 with active or convalescent COVID-19. This chain uses TRBV30 with TRBJ1-1; D perhaps matches TRBD1 (5 bases). The material sequenced was peripheral blood. CDR3 region: CAWRDGTFGEAFF. The DNA of the CDR3 is TGTGCCTGGAGGGATGGGACTTTCGGTGAAGCTTTCTTT.